This TCR beta chain was found in a study of T cell responses to AZD1222 COVID-19 vaccine (dated by TCRdb to the early 2020s). As for the study more broadly: A total of under 250 trial participants underwent TCR sequencing, of whom nearly 210 had received two doses of AZD1222 and about 25 had received two doses of the MenACWY control vaccine. Enrollment into the trials was organized by age into subgroups of 18-55, 56-69 and 70-plus years, and those subgroups contained roughly 140, 27 and 60 TCR-sequenced participants, respectively.

The CDR3 regions of human TCRbeta chains were subjected to immunosequencing. Under the source paper's analysis protocol: TCRs in the repertoires were matched against a reference library of SARS-CoV-2-specific TCRs that had been generated with the MIRA antigen-specificity platform. Breadth was defined as the fraction of unique TCRs that were SARS-CoV-2-associated. Depth was defined as the fraction of total T cells that were SARS-CoV-2-associated. Using the MIRA data, each spike-specific TCR was mapped to the spike region that the TCR reacts to and placed in a CD4 or CD8 class. Log10-transformed breadth and depth values were compared by one-way ANOVA with Sidak's multiple comparisons tests. This immuneACCESS table, as held by TCRdb, lists in-frame sequences with V and J called but not all clones. Of the missing ones, under half trace to an unresolved V gene in checked studies; the others have no known cause. V and J calls and clone size are given by that table; D and trimming were obtained from the DNA. Present in this sample are over 130,000 clones, 92% of which were seen just once. Jointly, the top ten make up approximately 3.3% of the sample.

The germline V gene specifies SGHRS as CDR1 and YFSETQ as CDR2. V sheds 0 bases and J sheds 0 bases, leaving 10 bases between their ends. Including cysteine and phenylalanine, the CDR3 has 16 amino acids. The kept DNA is CDR3 alone, 48 bases in frame from the first base. Remarks on this clone: Its antigen specificity is not known. Qualities for individual bases were not recorded, and no much larger clone is one base off.

This sample's time point label indicates: about 28 days (+/-7) after the second vaccine dose. AZD1222 recipients given second doses at about 4 weeks or at about 12 weeks were pooled, since spike-specific TCR depth and breadth were not found to differ between the two schedules. Vaccinee samples were obtained from the UK trials COV001 and COV002, which included a single-blind randomized controlled phase 2/3 trial of AZD1222 (ChAdOx1 nCoV-19) in healthy adults. For TCRbeta chain sequencing, PBMC samples were collected from trial participants at day 0 and at day 28 after the second dose. Broad study findings and their caveats: Because no samples from the day 14 peak response were available, repertoires could be characterized only after the peak T cell response. In the small 56-69-year group, the increase in depth fell short of significance, most likely because of low power. The whole spike protein was spanned by vaccine-associated CD4 TCRs, and dominant responses were seen in regions 160-218 and 743-854. Most participants were white British and females outnumbered males, and the authors suggested that clonal diversity may have been underestimated. Nearly half of unique spike-specific TCRs reportedly recognized epitopes outside regions mutated in the B.1.351 and B.1.1.7 variants. After two AZD1222 doses, spike-specific TCR breadth and depth were significantly higher than at day 0 and than in MenACWY recipients. Only 5 to 7 AZD1222 recipients were SARS-CoV-2 seropositive at baseline, limiting conclusions about previously exposed vaccinees.

The clonotype originates from an adult who received the AZD1222 COVID-19 vaccine. Material: peripheral blood, obtained 28 days after the second AZD1222 dose. The rearrangement joined TRBV5-1 to TRBJ2-1; no D gene call is confident. The CDR3 loop reads CASSLVWTSSYNEQFF. The sequence in DNA is TGCGCCAGCAGCTTGGTTTGGACCAGCTCCTACAATGAGCAGTTCTTC.